This T cell receptor beta chain emerged from a study of T cells in Graves' hyperthyroidism and ophthalmopathy. Across the study: Peripheral blood was acquired at first diagnosis, ahead of any therapy whatsoever. General study points: Ophthalmopathy, which appeared later, was predicted by the model a median roughly 6.5 months before onset.

Using RNA transcripts as the source, TCR beta CDR3 regions were amplified. RT-PCR in the first round (using the HTBI primer set) targeted the TCR CDR3. TCRdb independently ran MiXCR on the multiplex PCR reads; one entry per CDR3 protein. The table shows fewer than 800,000 distinct CDR3 sequences, with about 16% occurring only once. CDR3 length equals 13 residues. The germline V gene has CDR1 SNHLY and CDR2 FYNNEI. V lost 3 bases, J lost 0 bases, and 6 bases lay in between. This clonotype was seen repeatedly, ten times or more. The antigen is undetermined. V is TRBV2 and J is TRBJ2-7; D uncertain. This receptor was taken from a man between 18 and 29 years old with Graves' hyperthyroidism. The sample comprised blood. The CDR3 region is CASSEYNSYEQYF. CDR3 sequence (DNA): TGTGCCAGCAGTGAGTACAACTCCTACGAGCAGTACTTC.